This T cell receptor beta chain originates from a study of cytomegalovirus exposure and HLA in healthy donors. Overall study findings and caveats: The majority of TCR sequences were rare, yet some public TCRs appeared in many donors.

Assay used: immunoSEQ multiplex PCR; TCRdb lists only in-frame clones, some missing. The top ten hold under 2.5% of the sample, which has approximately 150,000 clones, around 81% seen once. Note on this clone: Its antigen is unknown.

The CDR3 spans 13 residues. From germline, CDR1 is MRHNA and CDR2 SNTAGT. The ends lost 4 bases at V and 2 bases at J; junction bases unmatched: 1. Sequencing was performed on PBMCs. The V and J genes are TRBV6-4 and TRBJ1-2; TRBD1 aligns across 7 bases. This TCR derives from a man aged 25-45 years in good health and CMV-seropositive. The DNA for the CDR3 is TGTGCCAGCAGTGTGGGACAGAACTATGGCTACACCTTC. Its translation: CASSVGQNYGYTF.